One sample yielded the 26 T cell receptor beta chains listed below, sequenced in a study of patients and donors after allogeneic stem cell transplantation. TCRdb analysed the RT-PCR reads with MiXCR anew, one entry per CDR3 protein. The top ten clones hold about 26% of a sample with fewer than 75,000 distinct CDR3 sequences, more than 25% of them seen once. The specimen sequenced was blood, either unsorted or a sorted T cell fraction (not recorded which). These receptors were taken from a human donor who was either an allogeneic HSCT recipient or a stem cell or donor lymphocyte infusion donor (not recorded which). It is not recorded whose cells these are; they may come from a transplant donor.

The genes are TRBV5-1 and TRBJ1-1, with D possibly matching TRBD1 (5 bases). The length of the CDR3 is 14 residues. CDR1 is SGHRS, CDR2 YFSETQ, per germline. Trimming removed 4 bases from V and 5 bases from J, with 15 bases in between. This CDR3 reads CASSDGGLITEAFF. Here the CDR3 DNA reads TGCGCCAGCAGCGACGGGGGATTGATTACTGAAGCTTTCTTT. Filled out from reference TRBV5-1 and TRBJ1-1, the complete variable domain reads KAGVTQTPRYLIKTRGQQVTLSCSPISGHRSVSWYQQTPGQGLQFLFEYFSETQRNKGNFPGRFSGRQFSNSRSEMNVSTLELGDSALYLCASSDGGLITEAFFGQGTRLTVV.

V gene TRBV9 combines with J gene TRBJ2-1; tentative D call: TRBD1 (5 bases). Germline V gene lookup returns CDR1 SGDLS and CDR2 YYNGEE. Between the trimmed V and J ends, which lost 4 bases and 5 bases, there was a span of 13 bases. The CDR3 runs 14 residues. The CDR3 is CASSPRTKNNEQFF. As DNA, the CDR3 is TGTGCCAGCAGCCCCCGGACAAAAAACAATGAGCAGTTCTTC.

This clonotype has only a few counts. The V and J genes are TRBV21-1 and TRBJ1-5; the table's D call, TRBD1, has no DNA check behind it. TRBV21-1 is reported as a pseudogene. The CDR3 runs 15 residues. The CDR3 spells CASILMGQDNQPQHF. DNA for the CDR3: TGTGCCAGCATCCTGATGGGGCAGGACAATCAGCCCCAGCATTTT.

J is TRBJ2-1 and V is TRBV7-3, with 10 bases fitting TRBD2. Germline values: CDR1 SGHTA, CDR2 FQGTGA. The CDR3 length is 15 residues. Losses at the gene ends were 6 bases for V and 0 bases for J; bases not matched to a gene: 2. The CDR3 spells CASRLAGASYNEQFF. The DNA of the CDR3 is TGTGCCAGCAGGCTAGCGGGAGCCTCCTACAATGAGCAGTTCTTC. The variable domain in full, completed from reference TRBV7-3 and TRBJ2-1, reads GAGVSQTPSNKVTEKGKYVELRCDPISGHTALYWYRQSLGQGPEFLIYFQGTGAADDSGLPNDRFFAVRPEGSVSTLKIQRTERGDSAVYLCASRLAGASYNEQFFGPGTRLTVL.

In its sample, this clonotype was seen a few times. The gene calls are TRBV7-7 and TRBJ2-2; D is ambiguous. There are 13 residues in the CDR3. V was cut by 5 bases and J by 2 bases, with 6 bases left in between. Germline lookup yields CDR1 SSHAT and CDR2 FNYEAQ (reference sequence). Here the CDR3 reads CASSPFNTGELFF. As DNA, the CDR3 is TGTGCCAGCAGCCCGTTCAACACCGGGGAGCTGTTTTTT. The full variable domain, rest sourced from reference TRBV7-7 and TRBJ2-2, is GAGVSQSPRYKVTKRGQDVTLRCDPISSHATLYWYQQALGQGPEFLTYFNYEAQPDKSGLPSDRFSAERPEGSISTLTIQRTEQRDSAMYRCASSPFNTGELFFGEGSRLTVL.

This clonotype was counted only a few times. The chain combines TRBV5-1 with TRBJ2-1; D call uncertain. CDR3 length equals 13 residues. The V end was cut by 1 base, the J end by 6 bases, with 8 bases between. Germline CDR1 is SGHRS and CDR2 is YFSETQ. The CDR3 coding sequence is TGCGCCAGCAGCTTGTACAGCCCCAATGAGCAGTTCTTC. This gives the protein CASSLYSPNEQFF.

The chain joins TRBV29-1 to TRBJ2-7; 7 bases line up with TRBD2. CDR1 is SQVTM and CDR2 is ANQGSEA in the germline V gene. The CDR3 is 14 amino acids. V gave up 0 bases and J gave up 2 bases; unmatched junction bases: 4. CDR3 residues: CSVEDRGRAYEQYF. CDR3 nucleotide sequence: TGCAGCGTTGAAGATCGAGGGAGGGCCTACGAGCAGTACTTC.

The chain recombines TRBV6-5 with TRBJ2-1, with D perhaps matching TRBD1 or TRBD2 (5 bases each). The V gene's germline CDR1 is MNHEY and CDR2 SVGAGI. The CDR3 is 14 amino acids. The V end was cut by 7 bases, the J end by 2 bases, with 12 bases between. The CDR3 reads CASMGVGPYNEQFF. The CDR3 DNA reads as TGTGCCAGCATGGGGGTTGGTCCCTACAATGAGCAGTTCTTC.

The chain links TRBV29-1 to TRBJ2-1, with a weak D call TRBD2 (5 bases). The germline V and J ends were trimmed by 2 bases and 2 bases, with 10 bases remaining between them. Germline V gene lookup returns CDR1 SQVTM and CDR2 ANQGSEA. This CDR3 spans 14 amino acids. CDR3 DNA sequence: TGCAGCGTTGAATTCGGCGGGCCCTACAATGAGCAGTTCTTC. This gives the protein CSVEFGGPYNEQFF.

This chain uses TRBV11-2 with TRBJ2-5; D call uncertain. CDR1 is SGHAT, CDR2 FQNNGV, per germline. The CDR3 has 13 residues. V gave up 1 base and J gave up 4 bases, with 7 bases separating them. CDR3 residues: CASSLGWGETQYF. In DNA, the CDR3 is TGTGCCAGCAGCTTAGGCTGGGGAGAGACCCAGTACTTC.

The V call is TRBV27, the J call TRBJ2-2; TRBD1 matches 7 bases. Germline V gene lookup returns CDR1 MNHEY and CDR2 SMNVEV (reference sequence). There are 15 residues in the CDR3. Trimming at V came to 4 bases and at J to 1 base, leaving 3 bases not matched to a gene. This CDR3 is CASSSWTGNTGELFF. The CDR3 DNA follows: TGTGCCAGCAGTTCTTGGACAGGGAACACCGGGGAGCTGTTTTTT.

Only a few counts were recorded for this clonotype. This rearrangement joins TRBV7-6 to TRBJ1-5; TRBD1 aligns across 8 bases. The V gene's germline CDR1 is SGHVS and CDR2 FNYEAQ. The CDR3 spans 15 residues. The V and J ends lost 5 bases and 3 bases, in that order; junction bases with no gene match: 6. CDR3 sequence: CASSPRQGYNQPQHF. The CDR3 coding sequence is TGTGCCAGCAGCCCAAGACAGGGGTACAATCAGCCCCAGCATTTT.

In its sample, this clonotype was seen a few times. The chain is built from TRBV7-9 and TRBJ1-1; TRBD1 might be the D (6 bases). Per germline, CDR1 SEHNR and CDR2 FQNEAQ (reference sequence). The CDR3 loop spans 14 amino acids. V lost 3 bases to trimming and J lost 1 base, with 9 bases between them. This chain's CDR3 is CASSLAQGNTEAFF. The CDR3 DNA reads as TGTGCCAGCAGCTTGGCACAGGGGAACACTGAAGCTTTCTTT.

This clonotype has a count of ten or more. The chain is built from TRBV4-1 and TRBJ2-5; D call uncertain. The CDR3 loop spans 15 amino acids. Germline assignment: CDR1 MGHRA and CDR2 YSYEKL. The germline V and J ends were trimmed by 0 bases and 4 bases, with 12 bases remaining between them. The CDR3 here is CASSQEGSMGETQYF. The CDR3 DNA reads TGCGCCAGCAGCCAAGAAGGCAGCATGGGAGAGACCCAGTACTTC.

The genes are TRBV20-1 and TRBJ2-1; D might be TRBD1 or TRBD2, each matching 6 bases. With 7 bases removed from V and 5 bases from J, the gap between germline ends came to 15 bases. The CDR3 consists of 13 residues. Germline V gene lookup returns CDR1 DFQATT and CDR2 SNEGSKA (reference sequence). The chain's CDR3 is CSGKGGTHNEQFF. DNA for the CDR3: TGCAGTGGTAAAGGGGGGACCCACAATGAGCAGTTCTTC.

This clonotype showed up just a few times. The chain couples TRBV20-1 to TRBJ2-7, with D perhaps TRBD1 (6 bases). V lost 3 bases, J lost 1 base, and 10 bases lay in between. There are 13 residues in the CDR3. Germline CDR1 is DFQATT and CDR2 is SNEGSKA (reference sequence). The CDR3 reads CSASYRVSYEQYF. The CDR3, as DNA: TGCAGTGCTAGTTACAGGGTTTCCTACGAGCAGTACTTC.

This clonotype was detected only a few times. The CDR3 does not end in the conserved phenylalanine or tryptophan, so this is likely a read error. The V call is TRBV18, the J call TRBJ1-1; TRBD1 matches 11 bases. This CDR3 is built from 15 residues. The germline V gene has CDR1 KGHSH and CDR2 LQKENI. J lost 1 base, V lost 4 bases, and 2 bases had no gene match. CDR3 residues: CASSLGQGANTEAFL. CDR3 bases: TGTGCCAGCTCACTTGGACAGGGGGCGAACACTGAAGCTTTCCTT.

The chain has TRBV10-3 and TRBJ1-1, with 10 positions matching TRBD1. In germline, CDR1 is ENHRY, CDR2 SYGVKD. The CDR3 runs to 16 residues. The V and J ends lost 3 bases and 1 base, in that order; junction bases with no gene match: 5. The CDR3 loop reads CAISERGQGPNTEAFF. The CDR3 DNA sequence: TGTGCCATCAGTGAAAGGGGACAGGGGCCGAACACTGAAGCTTTCTTT.

This clonotype was seen a few times. The gene calls are TRBV29-1 and TRBJ2-1; no clear D gene. The CDR3 consists of 11 residues. V was pared by 4 bases and J by 2 bases, with 3 bases between. Germline CDR1 and CDR2: SQVTM and ANQGSEA. CDR3 amino acids: CSVGPYNEQFF. The CDR3 nucleotides read TGCAGCGTTGGCCCCTACAATGAGCAGTTCTTC.

The rearrangement links TRBV7-9 to TRBJ2-1; maybe TRBD2 (5 bases). CDR3 length: 15 residues. The germline gives CDR1 SEHNR, CDR2 FQNEAQ (reference sequence). V was pared by 3 bases and J by 7 bases, with 16 bases between. The CDR3 DNA is TGTGCCAGCAGCTTGCCGTGGGCACGCGGGAATGAGCAGTTCTTC. Protein product: CASSLPWARGNEQFF.

The chain employs TRBV14 and TRBJ2-5; D call uncertain. V was shortened by 0 bases and J by 0 bases, with 5 bases between the two germline ends. This CDR3 spans 14 amino acids. CDR1 SGHDN and CDR2 FVKESK come from the germline V gene. In DNA form, the CDR3 reads TGTGCCAGCAGCCAAGAAAGGTACCAAGAGACCCAGTACTTC. As protein: CASSQERYQETQYF.

The gene calls are TRBV7-9 and TRBJ2-3; 11 positions match TRBD2. V trimming: 5 bases; J trimming: 1 base; junction bases outside the gene matches: 14. The CDR3 consists of 19 residues. Germline CDR1 and CDR2: SEHNR and FQNEAQ (reference sequence). CDR3 in DNA: TGTGCCAGCAGCCCTACCCTAGCGGGGGGCACACAACGCACAGATACGCAGTATTTT. Its translation is CASSPTLAGGTQRTDTQYF.

This clonotype was recorded once. This sequence joins TRBV20-1 and TRBJ2-3, with 8 bases aligning to TRBD2. V trimming: 6 bases; J trimming: 2 bases; junction bases outside the gene matches: 4. This CDR3 is built from 13 residues. Germline V gene sequence: CDR1 DFQATT, CDR2 SNEGSKA (reference sequence). CDR3 amino acids: CSAGRGATDTQYF. CDR3 DNA sequence: TGCAGTGCCGGGCGGGGGGCCACAGATACGCAGTATTTT.

The rearrangement joins TRBV11-3 to TRBJ2-1, with D possibly TRBD1 on 6 matching bases. This CDR3 is 15 amino acids long. From germline, CDR1 is SGHNT and CDR2 YENEEA. Trimming cost V 2 bases and J 10 bases, with 18 bases left between them. CDR3 protein: CASSLRLVSGDEQFF. As DNA, the CDR3 is TGTGCCAGCAGCTTACGGTTGGTGTCAGGGGACGAGCAGTTCTTC.

The sample holds a few counts of this clonotype. The chain joins TRBV12-3 or TRBV12-4 to TRBJ1-1, with D tentatively TRBD1 (5 bases). There are 12 residues in the CDR3. Trimming stripped 6 bases from V and 7 bases from J, with 12 bases between. This chain's CDR3 is CASSIYGGEAFF. DNA for the CDR3: TGTGCCAGCAGCATATATGGGGGTGAAGCTTTCTTT.

This clonotype showed up many times. The chain is built from TRBV21-1 and TRBJ1-1. TRBV21-1 is termed a pseudogene. The CDR3 sequence is 14 residues long. The CDR3 DNA sequence: TGTGCCAGCAGCAAAGCGAGGCAGAACACTGAAGCTTTCTTT. This translates into CASSKARQNTEAFF.